This passage covers 23 T cell receptor beta chains from one sample sequenced in a study of blood T cell repertoires in COVID-19 (dated by TCRdb to between 2020 and 2021). Library construction relied on the immunoSEQ multiplex PCR assay. Imported from immuneACCESS, the table was reduced by TCRdb to in-frame sequences with V and J called. These copies leave out some clones; in studies compared against another copy, an unresolved V gene accounts for under half, and the cause of the remainder is not known. This sample is represented by more than 80,000 clones; roughly 88% of them were singletons. 5% to 7% of the sample comes from the top ten. The sample consisted of peripheral blood. The receptors derive from a young man with COVID-19, enrolled during active disease.

J is TRBJ2-7 and V is TRBV10-3, with D maybe TRBD2 (6 bases). The V end lost 2 bases, the J end lost 2 bases, and 13 bases lay between the germline ends. This CDR3 region has 15 residues. CDR1 and CDR2 from the germline V gene are ENHRY and SYGVKD. The CDR3 region has the DNA TGTGCCATCAGTGAGAAGGAGGGGTCTACCTACGAGCAGTACTTC. Translated: CAISEKEGSTYEQYF.

This chain joins TRBV2 and TRBJ1-1, with no clear D. Germline CDR1 and CDR2: SNHLY and FYNNEI. CDR3 length: 13 amino acids. Trimming pared 6 bases from V and 1 base from J, leaving 9 bases between. The CDR3 DNA reads TGTGCCAGCAGAGGAGAGGGGAACACTGAAGCTTTCTTT. It translates to CASRGEGNTEAFF.

This chain joins TRBV5-6 and TRBJ2-5; 11 bases fit TRBD2. The CDR3 runs to 15 residues. Germline V gene lookup returns CDR1 SGHDT and CDR2 YYEEEE. The V and J ends lost 2 bases and 5 bases, in that order; junction bases with no gene match: 5. The CDR3 nucleotides read TGTGCCAGCAGCTTTATTAGCGGGAGGGGTGAGACCCAGTACTTC. Its translation is CASSFISGRGETQYF.

The J gene is TRBJ1-1, the V gene TRBV7-9, with 9 bases aligning to TRBD1. Trimming cost V 5 bases and J 4 bases; bases outside gene matches: 8. Germline V gene data show CDR1 as SEHNR and CDR2 as FQNEAQ (reference sequence). This CDR3 comprises 15 residues. The CDR3, as DNA: TGTGCCAGCAGCCCCCGGGACAGGGTGCTCACTGAAGCTTTCTTT. Its protein product is CASSPRDRVLTEAFF.

This clone was picked up one time. The chain carries TRBV2 and TRBJ1-1; D perhaps matches TRBD1 (5 bases). Trimming left V 5 bases short and J 5 bases short, with 12 bases between. Germline V gene sequence: CDR1 SNHLY, CDR2 FYNNEI. CDR3 length: 13 residues. This CDR3 is CASSPTVVTEAFF. The CDR3 DNA follows: TGTGCCAGCAGTCCGACAGTGGTTACTGAAGCTTTCTTT.

The V gene is TRBV9, the J gene TRBJ2-7; 7 nucleotides agree with TRBD2. V was clipped by 0 bases and J by 3 bases; unmatched bases: 9. CDR3 length: 16 amino acids. Germline V lookup: CDR1 SGDLS, CDR2 YYNGEE. CDR3 in amino acids: CASSVGPMGGIYEQYF. Here the CDR3 DNA reads TGTGCCAGCAGCGTAGGACCAATGGGAGGGATCTACGAGCAGTACTTC.

The chain links TRBV5-1 to TRBJ2-7, with a tentative D call TRBD2 (7 bases). The V gene's germline CDR1 is SGHRS and CDR2 YFSETQ. This CDR3 is built from 15 residues. The germline V and J ends were trimmed by 1 base and 2 bases, with 13 bases remaining between them. The CDR3 reads CASSLSGGEAYEQYF. The DNA for the CDR3 is TGCGCCAGCAGCTTGTCGGGGGGCGAGGCCTACGAGCAGTACTTC.

The genes are TRBV19 and TRBJ2-1; TRBD2 aligns across 8 bases. V lost 3 bases and J lost 10; bases outside the gene matches: 11. Germline V gene sequence: CDR1 LNHDA, CDR2 SQIVND (reference sequence). The CDR3 is made up of 15 amino acids. CDR3 sequence reads: CASSIRTGGGLEQFF. Here the CDR3 DNA reads TGTGCCAGTAGTATCAGGACCGGGGGGGGATTGGAGCAGTTCTTC. The entire variable domain, with the rest obtained from reference TRBV19 and TRBJ2-1, is as follows: DGGITQSPKYLFRKEGQNVTLSCEQNLNHDAMYWYRQDPGQGLRLIYYSQIVNDFQKGDIAEGYSVSREKKESFPLTVTSAQKNPTAFYLCASSIRTGGGLEQFFGPGTRLTVL.

The rearrangement joins TRBV7-3 to TRBJ1-6; 7 nucleotides match TRBD1. The germline V gene encodes CDR1 SGHTA and CDR2 FQGTGA. The CDR3 runs to 15 residues. V was clipped by 4 bases and J by 5 bases; unmatched bases: 5. CDR3 bases: TGTGCCAGCAGCTCACAGGGGCGGGATAATTCACCCCTCCACTTT. Translation: CASSSQGRDNSPLHF.

The chain couples TRBV6-5 to TRBJ2-5, with a weak D call TRBD1 (6 bases). Trimming cost V 7 bases and J 1 base, with 13 bases left between them. Germline values: CDR1 MNHEY, CDR2 SVGAGI. This CDR3 contains 14 residues. The chain's CDR3 is CASMPGTTQETQYF. The CDR3 nucleotides read TGTGCCAGCATGCCGGGGACAACCCAAGAGACCCAGTACTTC.

This chain uses TRBV25-1 with TRBJ1-6; 8 nucleotides align to TRBD1. The CDR3 is 14 residues long. Germline loops: CDR1 MGHDK, CDR2 SYGVNS. V was pared by 6 bases and J by 7 bases, with 5 bases of the junction left unmatched. The CDR3 coding sequence is TGTGCCAGCAGAAGACAGGGGCGGAATTCACCCCTCCACTTT. Its translation is CASRRQGRNSPLHF.

Only a few counts were recorded for this clone. The CDR3 here is CASSSVNGYTF. CDR3 coding DNA: TGTGCCAGTAGCTCAGTCAATGGCTACACCTTC. V and J are TRBV19 and TRBJ1-2, with unresolved D. Trimming took off 6 bases at V and 6 bases at J, with 8 bases between the two ends. CDR3 length: 11 amino acids. Germline assignment: CDR1 LNHDA and CDR2 SQIVND (reference sequence).

The CDR3 reads CASSRHLDLPSYEQYF. The CDR3 DNA is TGTGCCAGCAGCCGACACCTCGACCTCCCCTCCTACGAGCAGTACTTC. V is TRBV21-1 and J is TRBJ2-7; the table names TRBD1, a call not compared with the DNA. TRBV21-1 is a pseudogene locus. CDR3 length: 16 residues.

The chain joins TRBV27 to TRBJ1-6; 9 nucleotides agree with TRBD1. Trimming at V came to 5 bases and at J to 0 bases, leaving 8 bases not matched to a gene. The CDR3 extends over 18 amino acids. Germline CDR1 is MNHEY and CDR2 is SMNVEV (reference sequence). CDR3 residues: CASSPWGTGSSYNSPLHF. In DNA form, the CDR3 reads TGTGCCAGCAGTCCATGGGGGACAGGGAGCTCCTATAATTCACCCCTCCACTTT.

This chain joins TRBV3-1 (or the pseudogene TRBV3-2) and TRBJ1-5, with TRBD1 identical over 9 bases. The germline gives CDR1 LGHDT, CDR2 YNNKEL (reference sequence). CDR3 length: 16 residues. V lost 3 bases and J lost 1; bases outside the gene matches: 4. The CDR3 DNA reads TGTGCCAGCAGCCACGCAGGACAGGGGAGCAATCAGCCCCAGCATTTT. The encoded protein is CASSHAGQGSNQPQHF.

This clone is a singleton in its sample. This chain connects TRBV10-3 to TRBJ2-7; tentatively, D is TRBD2 (6 bases). The length of the CDR3 is 13 residues. V was pared by 2 bases and J by 6 bases, with 11 bases between. Germline V lookup: CDR1 ENHRY, CDR2 SYGVKD. CDR3 DNA sequence: TGTGCCATCAGTGAGGGGGAGGATGGCGAGCAGTACTTC. Translated: CAISEGEDGEQYF.

J is TRBJ2-2 and V is TRBV4-3; 8 nucleotides align to TRBD1. J lost 0 bases, V lost 6 bases, and 3 bases had no gene match. Per the germline V gene, CDR1 is LGHNA and CDR2 is YSLEER. The CDR3 is 15 residues long. DNA of the CDR3: TGCGCCAGCAGGAGACAGGGGCCGAACACCGGGGAGCTGTTTTTT. Translation: CASRRQGPNTGELFF.

The chain employs TRBV7-2 and TRBJ1-6, with 7 bases identical to TRBD1. The junction had 10 bases not matched to a gene; V was cut back by 7 bases and J by 7 bases. The CDR3 runs to 15 residues. Germline V CDR1 and CDR2: SGHTA, FQGNSA. CDR3 region: CASTSVGTANSPLHF. CDR3 coding DNA: TGTGCCAGCACCTCCGTAGGGACAGCGAATTCACCCCTCCACTTT. Complete variable domain (other parts from reference TRBV7-2 and TRBJ1-6): GAGVSQSPSNKVTEKGKDVELRCDPISGHTALYWYRQSLGQGLEFLIYFQGNSAPDKSGLPSDRFSAERTGGSVSTLTIQRTQQEDSAVYLCASTSVGTANSPLHFGNGTRLTVT.

V gene TRBV18 combines with J gene TRBJ1-6; D might be TRBD1 (6 bases). The CDR3 spans 15 residues. Germline CDR1 and CDR2: KGHSH and LQKENI. V was clipped by 2 bases and J by 5 bases, with 10 bases between them. This CDR3 is CASSPSDRDNSPLHF. The DNA of the CDR3 is TGTGCCAGCTCACCATCGGACAGAGATAATTCACCCCTCCACTTT.

In its sample, this clone was seen once. The rearrangement uses TRBV7-9 and TRBJ2-1; 8 bases are a match to TRBD2. In germline, CDR1 is SEHNR, CDR2 FQNEAQ (reference sequence). V dropped 5 bases and J dropped 2; count of bases not matched to a gene: 5. The CDR3 length is 15 residues. The CDR3 DNA sequence: TGTGCCAGCAGCGACCCTAGCGGGCCCTACAATGAGCAGTTCTTC. Protein sequence: CASSDPSGPYNEQFF.

The count of this clone is one. V and J are TRBV14 and TRBJ2-7, with TRBD1 identical over 8 bases. V dropped 1 base and J dropped 7; count of bases not matched to a gene: 6. Germline CDR1 and CDR2: SGHDN and FVKESK. This CDR3 is 14 amino acids long. For the CDR3, the DNA is TGTGCCAGCAGCCAAGGAGGGACAGGCTGGGAGCAGTACTTC. Translating it yields CASSQGGTGWEQYF.

The chain is built from TRBV6-5 and TRBJ2-7; D might be TRBD2 (6 bases). V lost 0 bases, J lost 3 bases, and 9 bases lay in between. CDR3 length: 14 residues. The germline V gene has CDR1 MNHEY and CDR2 SVGAGI. The CDR3 protein is CASSYSHGGYEQYF. As DNA, the CDR3 is TGTGCCAGCAGTTACTCTCACGGGGGCTACGAGCAGTACTTC.

This chain links TRBV28 with TRBJ2-1; D perhaps matches TRBD1 (6 bases). Looked up from germline, CDR1 is MDHEN and CDR2 is SYDVKM. V lost 6 bases and J 0 bases, leaving 15 bases between the germline ends. The CDR3 length is 16 residues. The chain's CDR3 is CASRARDTSSYNEQFF. The CDR3 bases are TGTGCCAGCAGGGCCCGGGACACCAGCTCCTACAATGAGCAGTTCTTC.